Listed here are 11 T cell receptor beta chains from one sample, sequenced in a study of T cells in Graves' hyperthyroidism and ophthalmopathy. Amplified TCR beta CDR3 regions derived from RNA transcripts. The HTBI primer set served for first-round RT-PCR of the TCR CDR3. MiXCR, applied by TCRdb to the multiplex PCR reads, yields one record per CDR3 protein. The table records 500,000 to 650,000 distinct CDR3 sequences, approximately 49% of them present only once. Sequenced input: peripheral blood or thyroid tissue (not recorded which). The receptor source for this set is an adult woman with Graves' disease, either hyperthyroidism or ophthalmopathy (not recorded which).

This clonotype was seen ten or more times. The rearrangement joins TRBV10-3 to TRBJ2-3, with TRBD2 matching 9 bases. The CDR3 is 14 amino acids. The V gene's germline CDR1 is ENHRY and CDR2 SYGVKD. V dropped 2 bases and J dropped 3; count of bases not matched to a gene: 0. CDR3 nucleotides: TGTGCCATCAGTGAGACTAGCGGGACAGATACGCAGTATTTT. Translation: CAISETSGTDTQYF.

This clonotype has at least ten counts. The chain carries TRBV6-6 and TRBJ1-4; TRBD1 aligns across 7 bases. The V segment lost 2 bases and the J segment 6 bases; nucleotides outside the gene matches: 3. Germline V gene data show CDR1 as MNHNY and CDR2 as SVGAGI (reference sequence). CDR3 length: 14 amino acids. The CDR3 region has the DNA TGTGCCAGCAGTTACGGAGGACAGGATGAAAAACTGTTTTTT. It is translated as CASSYGGQDEKLFF.

This chain links TRBV6-1 with TRBJ1-2; no clear D gene. This CDR3 is built from 14 residues. Trimming removed 2 bases from V and 6 bases from J, with 13 bases in between. CDR1 is MNHNS, CDR2 SASEGT, per germline. The CDR3 here is CASSERRAPDGYTF. DNA of the CDR3: TGTGCCAGCAGTGAAAGGAGGGCCCCAGATGGCTACACCTTC.

The CDR3 region is CSVEDRVGVEQYF. The CDR3 region has the DNA TGCAGCGTTGAAGACAGGGTCGGGGTCGAGCAGTACTTC. This chain joins TRBV29-1 and TRBJ2-7; the D gene could be TRBD1 or TRBD2 (5 bases each). Trimming took off 0 bases at V and 6 bases at J, with 12 bases between the two ends. The CDR3 sequence is 13 residues long. Looked up from germline, CDR1 is SQVTM and CDR2 is ANQGSEA.

The chain links TRBV20-1 to TRBJ1-1; no reliable D call. V was cut by 0 bases and J by 11 bases, with 13 bases left in between. Per the germline V gene, CDR1 is DFQATT and CDR2 is SNEGSKA (reference sequence). This CDR3 is built from 12 residues. The DNA for the CDR3 is TGCAGTGCTAGAGATTTAAGGGTTGGGGCTTTCTTT. Its translation: CSARDLRVGAFF.

This clonotype has ten or more counts. The chain combines TRBV6-2 or TRBV6-3 with TRBJ2-7, with 7 bases that match TRBD1. The V gene end was trimmed by 2 bases and the J gene end by 2 bases; junction bases not matched to a gene: 6. The length of the CDR3 is 15 residues. CDR1 MNHEY and CDR2 SVGEGT come from the germline V gene. The CDR3 region has the DNA TGTGCCAGCAGTTACGCCGGACAGGTAACCTACGAGCAGTACTTC. This encodes CASSYAGQVTYEQYF.

In this sample, this clonotype turned up many times. The genes are TRBV20-1 and TRBJ1-6; tentatively, D is TRBD1 (6 bases). There are 15 residues in the CDR3. V was pared by 0 bases and J by 8 bases, with 14 bases between. Germline CDR1 and CDR2: DFQATT and SNEGSKA (reference sequence). CDR3: CSARDVRAGDSPLHF. In nucleotides, the CDR3 is TGCAGTGCTAGAGATGTCAGGGCAGGGGATTCACCCCTCCACTTT.

The chain joins TRBV20-1 to TRBJ2-2; 9 bases line up with TRBD2. The DNA end is a closer match to TRBJ2-1, so the J assignment may be wrong. The CDR3 has 13 residues. Germline-derived CDR1 and CDR2 are DFQATT and SNEGSKA (reference sequence). The CDR3 sequence is CSALPSGAWEQFF. CDR3 sequence (DNA): TGCAGTGCCCTCCCTAGCGGGGCGTGGGAGCAGTTCTTC.

The rearrangement links TRBV30 to TRBJ1-1; D unresolved. V was cut by 5 bases and J by 1 base, with 17 bases left in between. The germline V gene has CDR1 GTSNPN and CDR2 SVGIG (reference sequence). This CDR3 comprises 15 residues. CDR3 nucleotides: TGTGCCTGGGAAAGGACGGCCAGAACGAACACTGAAGCTTTCTTT. Residues: CAWERTARTNTEAFF. Complete variable domain (other parts from reference TRBV30 and TRBJ1-1): SQTIHQWPATLVQPVGSPLSLECTVEGTSNPNLYWYRQAAGRGLQLLFYSVGIGQISSEVPQNLSASRPQDRQFILSSKKLLLSDSGFYLCAWERTARTNTEAFFGQGTRLTVV.

This clonotype was seen a few times. The V gene is TRBV7-2, the J gene TRBJ2-7, with TRBD2 matching 10 bases. The V segment lost 1 base and the J segment 3 bases; nucleotides outside the gene matches: 3. CDR3 length: 15 amino acids. Germline CDR1 SGHTA, CDR2 FQGNSA. The CDR3 DNA sequence: TGTGCCAGCAGCTTAGGGGGGACTAGCGTCTACGAGCAGTACTTC. It is translated as CASSLGGTSVYEQYF.

The rearrangement joins TRBV2 to TRBJ1-3, with unresolved D. Germline loops: CDR1 SNHLY, CDR2 FYNNEI. V was clipped by 5 bases and J by 1 base, with 6 bases between them. This CDR3 spans 13 amino acids. The CDR3 bases are TGTGCCAGCAGTCCAGAATCTGGAAACACCATATATTTT. It encodes CASSPESGNTIYF.